Sequencing of this T cell receptor (beta chain) was carried out in a study of blood T cell repertoires in COVID-19. As for the study in general: Italy, Spain and the United States were the sources of the convalescent and acute COVID-19 samples. T cells, B-cell-depleted T cells, or PBMCs supplied cDNA or gDNA.

In the study's own analysis: Reference gene primer amplification gave nucleated cell count estimates. This table comes from immunoSEQ multiplex PCR, and its TCRdb copy is limited to in-frame clones, with some not included. V, J and clone size reflect that table, while D and trimming were determined from the DNA. The sample holds about 190,000 clones; roughly 90% are singletons and the top ten take roughly 6.7%. With 4 bases removed from V and 7 bases from J, the gap between germline ends came to 8 bases. The CDR3 is 12 residues long. CDR1 is LNHNV, CDR2 YYDKDF, per germline (reference sequence). Sequenced input: peripheral blood. This clonotype originated in a man in his forties with acute or convalescent COVID-19. The chain combines TRBV15 with TRBJ2-1; possibly TRBD2 for D (6 bases). CDR3: CATSTGRNEQFF. CDR3 bases: TGTGCCACCAGCACGGGGAGGAATGAGCAGTTCTTC. Together with reference TRBV15 and TRBJ2-1, the CDR3 gives the full variable domain: DAMVIQNPRYQVTQFGKPVTLSCSQTLNHNVMYWYQQKSSQAPKLLFHYYDKDFNNEADTPDNFQSRRPNTSFCFLDIRSPGLGDTAMYLCATSTGRNEQFFGPGTRLTVL.